This T cell receptor (beta chain) was found in a study of cytomegalovirus exposure and HLA in healthy donors. The ends were cut back, 1 base at V and 2 bases at J, with 12 bases in the middle. CDR3 length: 15 amino acids. Germline CDR1 SGHTA, CDR2 FQGNSA. Primers for the PCR totalled 60 Vbeta and 13 Jbeta. Only in-frame clones appear in the TCRdb table, and some are missing; sequencing was by immunoSEQ multiplex PCR. The table has 160,000 or so clones, 70% to 90% seen once. This chain connects TRBV7-2 to TRBJ2-7, with a possible D match to TRBD1 (6 bases). The TCR comes from a woman in her 30s in good health and CMV-seropositive. Source material: PBMCs. In DNA, the CDR3 is TGTGCCAGCAGCTTAGGATCGGGACAACCCTACGAGCAGTACTTC. Translating gives CASSLGSGQPYEQYF.